One sample yielded the 5 T cell receptor beta chains listed below, sequenced in a study of T cells in Graves' hyperthyroidism and ophthalmopathy. TCR beta CDR3 region amplification was performed from RNA transcripts. RT-PCR in the first round (using the HTBI primer set) targeted the TCR CDR3. TCRdb reprocessed the multiplex PCR reads with MiXCR, giving one entry per CDR3 protein. This sample yields roughly 200,000 distinct CDR3 sequences, of which around 19% are seen a single time; roughly 44% belongs to the top ten. Sequenced: blood. Receptors originate from a man in his forties with Graves' hyperthyroidism.

This clonotype was seen many times. The rearrangement links TRBV2 to TRBJ2-7, with 8 bases that match TRBD1. The junction had 10 bases not matched to a gene; V was cut back by 9 bases and J by 0 bases. This CDR3 has 15 residues. Germline lookup yields CDR1 SNHLY and CDR2 FYNNEI. CDR3 residues: CASIGGGQGSYEQYF. CDR3 DNA: TGTGCCAGTATCGGGGGAGGACAGGGCTCCTACGAGCAGTACTTC.

The chain links TRBV7-3 to TRBJ1-1, with no clear D. Trimming left V 5 bases short and J 5 bases short, with 12 bases between. Germline V gene sequence: CDR1 SGHTA, CDR2 FQGTGA. The CDR3 contains 13 residues. For the CDR3, the DNA is TGTGCCAGCAGCCTCGGTATGTTAACTGAAGCTTTCTTT. Translated: CASSLGMLTEAFF. Full variable domain (remainder filled in from reference TRBV7-3 and TRBJ1-1): GAGVSQTPSNKVTEKGKYVELRCDPISGHTALYWYRQSLGQGPEFLIYFQGTGAADDSGLPNDRFFAVRPEGSVSTLKIQRTERGDSAVYLCASSLGMLTEAFFGQGTRLTVV.

This clonotype was recorded many times. The chain carries TRBV20-1 and TRBJ1-1; D call uncertain. Per the germline V gene, CDR1 is DFQATT and CDR2 is SNEGSKA (reference sequence). The length of the CDR3 is 12 residues. Trimming left V 6 bases short and J 1 base short, with 9 bases between. The chain's CDR3 is CSAVSGNTEAFF. DNA for the CDR3: TGCAGTGCGGTATCAGGGAACACTGAAGCTTTCTTT.

The genes are TRBV7-3 and TRBJ2-1; D is unclear. The CDR3 covers 13 residues. Germline CDR1 and CDR2: SGHTA and FQGTGA. Between the trimmed V and J ends, which lost 4 bases and 5 bases, there was a span of 9 bases. In nucleotides, the CDR3 is TGTGCCAGCAGCTCGCGACCGGACAATGAGCAGTTCTTC. Its protein is CASSSRPDNEQFF.

The chain carries TRBV2 and TRBJ1-3, with D unclear. Germline CDR1 SNHLY, CDR2 FYNNEI. V shed 6 bases and J shed 0 bases, with 12 bases lying between them. The CDR3 is 15 amino acids. The CDR3 loop is CASSAYDGSGNTIYF. CDR3 DNA: TGTGCCAGCAGCGCCTACGATGGCTCTGGAAACACCATATATTTT.